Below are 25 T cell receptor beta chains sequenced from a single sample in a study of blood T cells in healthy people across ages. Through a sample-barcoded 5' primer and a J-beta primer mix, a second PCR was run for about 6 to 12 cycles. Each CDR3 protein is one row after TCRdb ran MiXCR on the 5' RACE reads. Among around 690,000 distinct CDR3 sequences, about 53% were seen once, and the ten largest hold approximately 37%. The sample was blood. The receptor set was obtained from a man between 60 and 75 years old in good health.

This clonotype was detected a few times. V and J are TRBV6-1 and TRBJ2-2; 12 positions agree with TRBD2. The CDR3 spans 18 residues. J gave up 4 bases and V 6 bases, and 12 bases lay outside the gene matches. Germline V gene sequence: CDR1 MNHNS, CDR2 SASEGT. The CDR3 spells CASSRTSGVISGTGELFF. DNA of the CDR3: TGTGCCAGCAGCCGGACTAGCGGGGTAATTAGCGGCACCGGGGAGCTGTTTTTT.

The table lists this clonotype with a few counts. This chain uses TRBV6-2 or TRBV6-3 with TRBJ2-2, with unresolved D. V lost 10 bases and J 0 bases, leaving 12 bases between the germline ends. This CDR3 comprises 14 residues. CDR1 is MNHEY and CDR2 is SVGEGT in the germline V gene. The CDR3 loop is CAISRAPNTGELFF. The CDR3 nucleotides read TGTGCCATTAGTCGGGCCCCGAACACCGGGGAGCTGTTTTTT.

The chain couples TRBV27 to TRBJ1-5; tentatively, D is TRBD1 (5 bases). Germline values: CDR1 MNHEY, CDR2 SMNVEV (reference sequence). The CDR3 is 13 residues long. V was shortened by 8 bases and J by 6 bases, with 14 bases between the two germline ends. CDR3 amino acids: CASAGGGGQPQHF. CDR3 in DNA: TGTGCCAGCGCGGGCGGGGGGGGTCAGCCCCAGCATTTT.

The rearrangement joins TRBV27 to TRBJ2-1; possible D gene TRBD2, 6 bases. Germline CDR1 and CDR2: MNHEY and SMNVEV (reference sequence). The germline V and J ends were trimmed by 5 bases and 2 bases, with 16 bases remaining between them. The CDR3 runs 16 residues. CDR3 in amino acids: CASSPRLGGAYNEQFF. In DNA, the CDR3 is TGTGCCAGCAGTCCCCGACTAGGAGGGGCCTACAATGAGCAGTTCTTC.

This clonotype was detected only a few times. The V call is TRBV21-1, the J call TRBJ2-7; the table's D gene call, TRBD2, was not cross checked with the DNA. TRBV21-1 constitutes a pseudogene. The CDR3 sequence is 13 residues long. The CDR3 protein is CASSRRGGYEQYF. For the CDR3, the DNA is TGTGCCAGCAGCAGGCGGGGGGGTTACGAGCAGTACTTC.

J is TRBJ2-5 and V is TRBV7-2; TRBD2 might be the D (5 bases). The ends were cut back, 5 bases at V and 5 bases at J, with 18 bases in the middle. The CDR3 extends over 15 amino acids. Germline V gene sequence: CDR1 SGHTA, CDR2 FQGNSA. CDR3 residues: CASSPHLAPRETQYF. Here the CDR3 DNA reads TGTGCCAGCAGCCCCCATCTAGCCCCCAGGGAGACCCAGTACTTC. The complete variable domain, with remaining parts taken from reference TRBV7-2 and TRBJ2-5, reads GAGVSQSPSNKVTEKGKDVELRCDPISGHTALYWYRQSLGQGLEFLIYFQGNSAPDKSGLPSDRFSAERTGGSVSTLTIQRTQQEDSAVYLCASSPHLAPRETQYFGPGTRLLVL.

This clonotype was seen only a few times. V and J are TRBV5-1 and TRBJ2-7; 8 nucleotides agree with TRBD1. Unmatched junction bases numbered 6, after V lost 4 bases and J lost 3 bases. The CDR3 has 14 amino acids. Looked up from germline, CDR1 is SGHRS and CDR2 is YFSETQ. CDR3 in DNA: TGCGCCAGCAGCCCCACAGGGACAGGCTACGAGCAGTACTTC. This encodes CASSPTGTGYEQYF.

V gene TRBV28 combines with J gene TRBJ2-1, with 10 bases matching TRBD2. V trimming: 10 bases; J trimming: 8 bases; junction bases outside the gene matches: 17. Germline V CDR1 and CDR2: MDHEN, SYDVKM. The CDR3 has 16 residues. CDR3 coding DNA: TGTGCCACCCTAAAATCCCAGCGGGGGGGTTTGGATGAGCAGTTCTTC. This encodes CATLKSQRGGLDEQFF.

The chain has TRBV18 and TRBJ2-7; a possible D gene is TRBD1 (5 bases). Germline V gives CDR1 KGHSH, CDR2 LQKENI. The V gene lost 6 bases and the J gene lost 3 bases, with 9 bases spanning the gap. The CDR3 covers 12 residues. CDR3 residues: CASSTASYEQYF. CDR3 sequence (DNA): TGTGCCAGCTCGACAGCGAGCTACGAGCAGTACTTC.

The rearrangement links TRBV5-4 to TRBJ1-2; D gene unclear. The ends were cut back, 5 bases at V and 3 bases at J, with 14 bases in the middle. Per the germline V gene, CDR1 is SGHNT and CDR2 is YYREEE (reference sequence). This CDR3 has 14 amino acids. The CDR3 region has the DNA TGTGCCAGCAGACCTGACAATGGGTACTATGGCTACACCTTC. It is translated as CASRPDNGYYGYTF.

CDR3: CASSLPRDSFDEQYF. CDR3 DNA: TGCGCCAGCAGCCTTCCCCGGGACAGTTTTGACGAGCAGTACTTC. The chain combines TRBV5-1 with TRBJ2-7, with TRBD1 matching 7 bases. The CDR3 length is 15 residues. Per germline, CDR1 SGHRS and CDR2 YFSETQ. The trim removed 4 bases at V and 5 bases at J, leaving 12 bases unmatched.

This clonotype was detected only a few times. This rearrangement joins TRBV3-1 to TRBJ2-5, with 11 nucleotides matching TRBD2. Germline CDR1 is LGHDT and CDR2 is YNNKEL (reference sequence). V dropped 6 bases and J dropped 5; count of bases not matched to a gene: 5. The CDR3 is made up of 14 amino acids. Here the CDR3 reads CASRTSGVAETQYF. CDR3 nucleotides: TGTGCCAGCAGGACTAGCGGGGTCGCCGAGACCCAGTACTTC.

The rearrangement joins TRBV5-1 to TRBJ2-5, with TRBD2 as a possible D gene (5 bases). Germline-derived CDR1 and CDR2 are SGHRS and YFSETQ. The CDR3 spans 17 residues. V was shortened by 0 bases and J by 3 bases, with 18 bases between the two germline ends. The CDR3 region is CASSLAGVRYGEETQYF. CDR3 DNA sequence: TGCGCCAGCAGCTTGGCCGGGGTGCGATATGGGGAAGAGACCCAGTACTTC.

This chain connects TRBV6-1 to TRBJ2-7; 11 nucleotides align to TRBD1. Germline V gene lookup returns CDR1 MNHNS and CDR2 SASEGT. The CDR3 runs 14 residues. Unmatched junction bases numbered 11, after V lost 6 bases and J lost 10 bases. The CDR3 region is CASRDRDRGWSQYF. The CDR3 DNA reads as TGTGCCAGCAGGGACCGGGACAGGGGGTGGTCCCAGTACTTC.

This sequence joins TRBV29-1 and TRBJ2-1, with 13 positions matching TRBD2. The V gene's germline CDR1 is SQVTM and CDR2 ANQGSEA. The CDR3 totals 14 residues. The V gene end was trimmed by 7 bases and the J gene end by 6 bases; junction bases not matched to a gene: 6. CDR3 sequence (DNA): TGCAGCGCCAGACTAGCGGGGGGTACCAATGAGCAGTTCTTC. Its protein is CSARLAGGTNEQFF.

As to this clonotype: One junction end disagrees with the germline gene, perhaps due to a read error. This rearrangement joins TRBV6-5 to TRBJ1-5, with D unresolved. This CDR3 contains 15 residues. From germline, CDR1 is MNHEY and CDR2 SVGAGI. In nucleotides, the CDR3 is TGTGCCAGCAGTCCCGGCAGCAGGTTCAATCAGGCCCAGCATTTT. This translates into CASSPGSRFNQAQHF.

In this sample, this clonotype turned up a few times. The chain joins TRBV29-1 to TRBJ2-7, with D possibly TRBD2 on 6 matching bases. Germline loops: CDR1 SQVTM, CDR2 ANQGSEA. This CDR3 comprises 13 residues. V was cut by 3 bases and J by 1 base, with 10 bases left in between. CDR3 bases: TGCAGCGTTGAGGCTAGCGCGTCCTACGAGCAGTACTTC. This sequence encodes CSVEASASYEQYF.

The CDR3 loop reads CASTQLGAGELFF. The CDR3 DNA follows: TGTGCCAGCACCCAGCTGGGGGCCGGGGAGCTGTTTTTT. This chain uses TRBV6-2 or TRBV6-3 with TRBJ2-2; D is tentatively TRBD1 or TRBD2 (5 bases each). V lost 7 bases and J 6 bases, leaving 12 bases between the germline ends. There are 13 residues in the CDR3. Per the germline V gene, CDR1 is MNHEY and CDR2 is SVGEGT.

The CDR3: CASSPLRGVNNSPLHF. CDR3 sequence (DNA): TGTGCCAGCAGCCCCCTGAGAGGGGTCAATAATTCACCCCTCCACTTT. The rearrangement joins TRBV5-8 to TRBJ1-6, with D possibly matching TRBD1 (5 bases). The CDR3 totals 16 residues. The V and J ends lost 4 bases and 5 bases respectively, with 16 bases between them. Germline CDR1 is SGHTS and CDR2 is YDEGEE.

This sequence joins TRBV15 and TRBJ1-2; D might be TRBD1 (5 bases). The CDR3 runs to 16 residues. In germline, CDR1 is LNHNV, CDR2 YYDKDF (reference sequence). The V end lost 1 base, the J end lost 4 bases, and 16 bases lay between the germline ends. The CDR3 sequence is CATSRVRQGQGYGYTF. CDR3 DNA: TGTGCCACCAGCAGAGTAAGGCAGGGCCAGGGCTATGGCTACACCTTC.

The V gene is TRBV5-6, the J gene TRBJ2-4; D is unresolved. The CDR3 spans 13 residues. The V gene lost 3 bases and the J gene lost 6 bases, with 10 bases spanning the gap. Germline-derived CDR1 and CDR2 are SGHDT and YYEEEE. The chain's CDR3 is CASSWAAGNIQYF. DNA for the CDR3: TGTGCCAGCAGCTGGGCCGCTGGAAACATTCAGTACTTC.

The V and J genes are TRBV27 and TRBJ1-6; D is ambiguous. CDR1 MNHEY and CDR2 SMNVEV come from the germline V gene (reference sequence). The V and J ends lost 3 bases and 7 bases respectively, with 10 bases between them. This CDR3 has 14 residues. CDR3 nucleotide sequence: TGTGCCAGCAGTTTTGGCCCTTTCAATTCACCCCTCCACTTT. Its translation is CASSFGPFNSPLHF.

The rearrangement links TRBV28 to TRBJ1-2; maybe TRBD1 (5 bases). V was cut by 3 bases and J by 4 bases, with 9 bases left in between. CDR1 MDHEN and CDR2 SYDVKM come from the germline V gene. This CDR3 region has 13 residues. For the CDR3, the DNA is TGTGCCAGCAGTTTGGACATGATCTATGGCTACACCTTC. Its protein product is CASSLDMIYGYTF.

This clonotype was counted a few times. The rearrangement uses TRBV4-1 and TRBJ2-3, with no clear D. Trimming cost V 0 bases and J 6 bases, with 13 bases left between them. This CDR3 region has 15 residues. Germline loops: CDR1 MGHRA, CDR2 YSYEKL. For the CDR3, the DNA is TGCGCCAGCAGCCAAGACCCGATCCCTGTGGATACGCAGTATTTT. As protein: CASSQDPIPVDTQYF.

CDR3 loop: CASTPRPGTGLSEQFF. The CDR3 region has the DNA TGTGCCAGCACACCACGACCCGGGACAGGGTTAAGTGAGCAGTTCTTC. This sequence joins TRBV27 and TRBJ2-1; 9 nucleotides agree with TRBD1. Trimming removed 7 bases from V and 9 bases from J; junction bases left unmatched: 16. Germline V gene data show CDR1 as MNHEY and CDR2 as SMNVEV (reference sequence). This CDR3 contains 16 residues.